This passage covers 10 T cell receptor beta chains from one sample sequenced in a study of molecular identifiers for immune sequencing clone quantification (dated by TCRdb to the late 2010s). The receptor library was made with PCR. Sequencing instrument: NextSeq 500. TCRdb redid the processing of the public reads, applying fastp at Q25 and MiXCR, and retained in-frame beta chains. Duplicate CDR3 protein sequences are folded into a single record with the most common DNA and genes. The sample yields a few hundred thousand distinct CDR3 sequences; 25% were counted once. The ten largest clonotypes hold roughly 0.77% of the sample. The sample taken for sequencing was naive CD8+ T cells from blood, with Jurkat cell RNA spiked in. The sample's cell subset or site label is to be understood as: FACS-sorted CD8+CD4-CCR7+CD45RA+ naive T cells. Receptors originate from a human donor in good health. Some libraries in this study had Jurkat cell RNA spiked in.

The chain employs TRBV6-5 and TRBJ1-4; a weak D match, TRBD1 (5 bases). The CDR3 is made up of 14 amino acids. Germline V lookup: CDR1 MNHEY, CDR2 SVGAGI. Deletions cut 2 bases from V and 8 bases from J, with 12 bases between. CDR3 DNA: TGTGCCAGCAGTTACCGGGTCAGGGCGGAAAAACTGTTTTTT. Amino acids: CASSYRVRAEKLFF.

The chain carries TRBV9 and TRBJ1-1; 7 nucleotides line up with TRBD1. Germline loops: CDR1 SGDLS, CDR2 YYNGEE. This CDR3 contains 12 residues. The trim removed 8 bases at V and 4 bases at J, leaving 5 bases unmatched. The chain's CDR3 is CASKAGGTEAFF. The CDR3 coding sequence is TGTGCCAGTAAAGCAGGGGGCACTGAAGCTTTCTTT.

This clonotype was picked up many times. This chain uses TRBV12-3 or TRBV12-4 with TRBJ2-2; 8 nucleotides match TRBD1. V shed 6 bases, J shed 7 bases, and the junction held 7 bases outside the gene matches. This CDR3 has 14 amino acids. The CDR3: CASRPGQGSGELFF. CDR3 nucleotides: TGTGCCAGCAGACCCGGACAGGGCAGCGGGGAGCTGTTTTTT.

Regarding this clonotype: An end of the junction differs from the germline gene, which may be a read error. This chain links TRBV6-2 or TRBV6-3 with TRBJ2-3; tentatively, D is TRBD1 (7 bases). Germline V lookup: CDR1 MNHEY, CDR2 SVGEGT. There are 15 residues in the CDR3. The DNA for the CDR3 is TGTACCAGCAGTTACGCAGGGGGGACTTCAGATACGCAGTATTTT. Encoded protein: CTSSYAGGTSDTQYF.

The table lists this clonotype with a few counts. The J gene is TRBJ2-1, the V gene TRBV19; maybe TRBD2 (6 bases). Trimming stripped 0 bases from V and 4 bases from J, with 13 bases between. The CDR3 totals 16 residues. Germline V CDR1 and CDR2: LNHDA, SQIVND (reference sequence). This CDR3 is CASSIDQGSGYNEQFF. CDR3 sequence (DNA): TGTGCCAGTAGTATAGATCAAGGTAGCGGATACAATGAGCAGTTCTTC.

This clonotype was recorded many times. This rearrangement joins TRBV4-3 to TRBJ2-7; 8 bases are shared with TRBD1. The CDR3 is 15 residues long. CDR1 and CDR2 (germline): LGHNA, YSLEER. The V and J ends lost 4 bases and 2 bases, in that order; junction bases with no gene match: 7. The CDR3 DNA reads as TGCGCCAGCAGCCGCAGCAGGGGGCCTGCCTACGAGCAGTACTTC. The encoded protein is CASSRSRGPAYEQYF.

The chain has TRBV6-1 and TRBJ1-3, with D unclear. CDR3 length: 14 amino acids. V shed 2 bases and J shed 2 bases, with 7 bases lying between them. Germline loops: CDR1 MNHNS, CDR2 SASEGT. DNA of the CDR3: TGTGCCAGCAGTGAACTGGGAACTGGAAACACCATATATTTT. Encoded protein: CASSELGTGNTIYF.

This clonotype was observed a single time. The chain links TRBV5-1 to TRBJ2-1; TRBD2 aligns across 10 bases. The V segment lost 2 bases and the J segment 12 bases; nucleotides outside the gene matches: 8. The CDR3 runs 14 residues. The V gene's germline CDR1 is SGHRS and CDR2 YFSETQ. CDR3 sequence (DNA): TGCGCCAGCAGCTTAGCGGGGGGGCAGGATGTGCAGTTCTTC. Amino acid sequence: CASSLAGGQDVQFF.

This chain joins TRBV7-9 and TRBJ1-2, with 9 positions matching TRBD1. The germline V gene has CDR1 SEHNR and CDR2 FQNEAQ (reference sequence). This CDR3 spans 13 amino acids. Unmatched junction bases numbered 4, after V lost 6 bases and J lost 5 bases. CDR3 nucleotides: TGTGCCAGCAGGGCCGGGACAGGGTATGGCTACACCTTC. Amino acid sequence: CASRAGTGYGYTF.

V usage is TRBV7-9 and J usage is TRBJ2-1; tentatively, D is TRBD1 or TRBD2 (5 bases each). Between the trimmed V and J ends, which lost 5 bases and 5 bases, there was a span of 10 bases. The CDR3 spans 13 residues. The V gene's germline CDR1 is SEHNR and CDR2 FQNEAQ (reference sequence). CDR3 DNA sequence: TGTGCCAGCAGCACTGGGACCCACAATGAGCAGTTCTTC. Residues: CASSTGTHNEQFF.